This T cell receptor (beta chain) was identified in a study of shared clonotypes between healthy human individuals. Study-wide results and caveats: The donor pool, a small one, limited the genetic and exposure-history diversity represented. Shared across several donors were roughly 5% of the naive CD4 clonotypes. Sequencing of the sorted subsets was shown by rarefaction to be incomplete despite large depth.

Germline CDR1 reads GTSNPN; CDR2 reads SVGIG (reference sequence). V lost 2 bases, J lost 0 bases, and 14 bases lay in between. This CDR3 spans 16 amino acids. Sequencing used immunoSEQ multiplex PCR; TCRdb keeps in-frame clones, though not all of them. The table records 2 million to 2.5 million clones, about 94% of them present only once. In regard to this clone: Its antigen is unknown.

The chain joins TRBV30 to TRBJ1-3; D perhaps matches TRBD1 (6 bases). This TCR derives from a man aged 18 to 30 in good health. Sequencing was carried out using naive CD4+ T cells sorted from blood. The subset: CD45RA+ positively selected. The CDR3 here is CAWSTGTPSSGNTIYF. The CDR3 nucleotides read TGTGCCTGGAGTACCGGGACACCTAGCTCTGGAAACACCATATATTTT. The full variable domain, rest sourced from reference TRBV30 and TRBJ1-3, is SQTIHQWPATLVQPVGSPLSLECTVEGTSNPNLYWYRQAAGRGLQLLFYSVGIGQISSEVPQNLSASRPQDRQFILSSKKLLLSDSGFYLCAWSTGTPSSGNTIYFGEGSWLTVV.